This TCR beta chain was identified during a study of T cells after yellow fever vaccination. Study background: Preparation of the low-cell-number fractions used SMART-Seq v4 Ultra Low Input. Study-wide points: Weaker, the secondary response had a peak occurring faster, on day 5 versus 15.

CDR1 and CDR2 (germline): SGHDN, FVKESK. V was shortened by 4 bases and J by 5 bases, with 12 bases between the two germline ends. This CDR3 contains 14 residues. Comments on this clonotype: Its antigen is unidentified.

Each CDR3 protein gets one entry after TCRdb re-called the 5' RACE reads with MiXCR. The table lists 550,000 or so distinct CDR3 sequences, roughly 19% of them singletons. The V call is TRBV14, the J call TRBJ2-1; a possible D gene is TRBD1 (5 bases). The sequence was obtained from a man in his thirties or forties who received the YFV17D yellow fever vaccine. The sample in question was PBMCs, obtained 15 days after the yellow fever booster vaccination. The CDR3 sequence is CASSRRQTDNEQFF. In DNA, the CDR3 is TGTGCCAGCAGCCGACGCCAGACAGACAATGAGCAGTTCTTC. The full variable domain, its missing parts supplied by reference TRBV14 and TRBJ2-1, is EAGVTQFPSHSVIEKGQTVTLRCDPISGHDNLYWYRRVMGKEIKFLLHFVKESKQDESGMPNNRFLAERTGGTYSTLKVQPAELEDSGVYFCASSRRQTDNEQFFGPGTRLTVL.